Detailed here is one T cell receptor (beta chain). Its specificity is unknown. This entry is derived from a study of T cell repertoires in cytomegalovirus infection. Study results and limitations: CMV-specific TCR beta clonotypes restricted by HLA-C dominated the ex vivo response.

A single record per CDR3 protein comes from TCRdb applying MiXCR to the reads. The top ten clones hold less than 25% of a sample with some 180,000 distinct CDR3 sequences, approximately 17% of them seen once. The CDR3 totals 12 residues. Germline-derived CDR1 and CDR2 are MDHEN and SYDVKM. Trimming left V 7 bases short and J 7 bases short, with 11 bases between. The sequencing input was CD8+ T cells from PBMCs. The chain recombines TRBV28 with TRBJ1-5, with D maybe TRBD1 (5 bases). The receptor was derived from a human donor in good health (CMV status not recorded). Some clones in this sample may be carry-over from other donors' samples. In DNA form, the CDR3 reads TGTGCCAGCATTTCAGGGCTGCAGCCCCAGCATTTT. This translates into CASISGLQPQHF.